These 2 T cell receptor beta chains were sequenced from one sample in a study of blood T cells in healthy people across ages. The second PCR ran roughly 7 to 12 cycles with a sample-barcoded 5' primer and J-beta primers. A single record per CDR3 protein comes from TCRdb applying MiXCR to the 5' RACE reads. The top ten hold about 21% of the sample, which has over 1,500,000 distinct CDR3 sequences, around 42% seen once. Specimen: blood. These receptors originate from a human donor in good health.

V usage is TRBV4-3 and J usage is TRBJ1-2, with D possibly TRBD1 on 5 matching bases. CDR1 is LGHNA and CDR2 is YSLEER in the germline V gene. The CDR3 extends over 14 amino acids. V dropped 0 bases and J dropped 7 bases, with 12 bases sitting between them. The CDR3 spells CASSQDLRDRGYTF. CDR3 nucleotide sequence: TGCGCCAGCAGCCAAGATCTCAGGGATCGTGGCTACACCTTC.

This chain connects TRBV11-2 to TRBJ2-1; possibly TRBD1 for D (5 bases). Trimming shortened V by 4 bases and J by 0 bases, and 10 bases separated the two germline ends. Germline V lookup: CDR1 SGHAT, CDR2 FQNNGV. CDR3 length: 15 residues. The CDR3 loop is CASSSDSSSYNEQFF. The CDR3 coding sequence is TGTGCCAGCAGCTCCGACAGTTCCTCCTACAATGAGCAGTTCTTC. Together with reference TRBV11-2 and TRBJ2-1, the CDR3 gives the full variable domain: EAGVAQSPRYKIIEKRQSVAFWCNPISGHATLYWYQQILGQGPKLLIQFQNNGVVDDSQLPKDRFSAERLKGVDSTLKIQPAKLEDSAVYLCASSSDSSSYNEQFFGPGTRLTVL.